This passage covers 28 T cell receptor beta chains from one sample sequenced in a study of cytomegalovirus exposure and HLA in healthy donors. A multiplex PCR was run with 60 Vbeta primers and 13 Jbeta primers. Profiling relied on immunoSEQ multiplex PCR, and the TCRdb table lists in-frame clones only, not all of them. The sample has under 150,000 clones; roughly 88% are singletons. The sequenced material came from PBMCs. Receptor source: a boy aged 5-17 years in good health and CMV-seronegative.

The chain joins TRBV2 to TRBJ1-4; D uncertain. Trimming cost V 0 bases and J 4 bases, with 9 bases left between them. CDR1 SNHLY and CDR2 FYNNEI come from the germline V gene. CDR3 size: 15 residues. The CDR3 nucleotides are TGTGCCAGCAGTGAAGCGCGGAGGAATAATGAAAAACTGTTTTTT. Protein product: CASSEARRNNEKLFF.

CDR3 loop: CASSELAGTYNEQFF. CDR3 in DNA: TGTGCCAGCAGTGAACTAGCGGGGACTTACAATGAGCAGTTCTTC. The J gene is TRBJ2-1, the V gene TRBV6-1; the match to TRBD2 covers 9 bases. This CDR3 comprises 15 residues. The V and J ends lost 2 bases and 4 bases, in that order; junction bases with no gene match: 3. The germline V gene has CDR1 MNHNS and CDR2 SASEGT.

The chain carries TRBV19 and TRBJ1-2; 9 bases map to TRBD1. Germline V lookup: CDR1 LNHDA, CDR2 SQIVND (reference sequence). With V trimmed by 5 bases and J by 7 bases, 5 bases remained unmatched. This CDR3 contains 13 residues. CDR3: CASSSRTGVGYTF. CDR3 sequence (DNA): TGTGCCAGTAGTTCAAGGACAGGGGTTGGCTACACCTTC.

The DNA of the CDR3 is TGTGCCAGCAGATCCGGACAGGGGCGGGCCGGGGAGCTGTTTTTT. Amino acid sequence: CASRSGQGRAGELFF. The chain is built from TRBV2 and TRBJ2-2; 9 bases match TRBD1. Unmatched junction bases numbered 8, after V lost 6 bases and J lost 6 bases. The CDR3 totals 15 residues. In germline, CDR1 is SNHLY, CDR2 FYNNEI. Looking up the rest from reference TRBV2 and TRBJ2-2 gives the full variable domain: EPEVTQTPSHQVTQMGQEVILRCVPISNHLYFYWYRQILGQKVEFLVSFYNNEISEKSEIFDDQFSVERPDGSNFTLKIRSTKLEDSAMYFCASRSGQGRAGELFFGEGSRLTVL.

This chain joins TRBV6-8 and TRBJ2-5, with D perhaps matching TRBD1 (6 bases). Germline CDR1 is MNHGY and CDR2 is SAAAGT. The CDR3 totals 14 residues. V lost 8 bases to trimming and J lost 3 bases, with 16 bases between them. The CDR3 loop reads CASAPRGQKETQYF. The CDR3 nucleotides are TGTGCCAGCGCTCCCCGTGGACAGAAAGAGACCCAGTACTTC.

On this clone itself: One junction end does not reproduce the germline sequence, and a read error may be involved. This chain links TRBV7-9 with TRBJ1-1; maybe TRBD1 (5 bases). The CDR3 is 15 residues long. Germline CDR1 SEHNR, CDR2 FQNEAQ (reference sequence). The chain's CDR3 is CSSSLALGQSTEAFF. CDR3 DNA: TGTTCCAGCAGCTTAGCGTTGGGGCAGAGCACTGAAGCTTTCTTT.

This rearrangement joins TRBV19 to TRBJ2-5, with 9 positions matching TRBD2. The V segment lost 9 bases and the J segment 1 base; nucleotides outside the gene matches: 15. This CDR3 is 17 amino acids long. Germline lookup yields CDR1 LNHDA and CDR2 SQIVND (reference sequence). Here the CDR3 DNA reads TGTGCCAGCTCATTAGCGGGAGCAACCAGTACCCAAGAGACCCAGTACTTC. This codes for CASSLAGATSTQETQYF.

The genes are TRBV1 and TRBJ1-2; whether TRBD1, the table's D call, matches the DNA was not checked. TRBV1 is a pseudogene. The CDR3 contains 14 residues. In DNA, the CDR3 is TGCACCAGCAGCCGAAACAGGCTCCCCTATGGCTACACCTTC. Translating gives CTSSRNRLPYGYTF.

The V call is TRBV5-4, the J call TRBJ2-5, with TRBD2 matching over 10 bases. The J segment lost 2 bases and the V segment lost 0 bases, leaving 10 bases of the junction unmatched. Germline V gives CDR1 SGHNT, CDR2 YYREEE (reference sequence). CDR3 length: 18 residues. CDR3 nucleotides: TGTGCCAGCAGCTTGGGGGATTCAGCGGGAGGGGAACAAGAGACCCAGTACTTC. This translates into CASSLGDSAGGEQETQYF. The full variable domain, rest sourced from reference TRBV5-4 and TRBJ2-5, is ETGVTQSPTHLIKTRGQQVTLRCSSQSGHNTVSWYQQALGQGPQFIFQYYREEENGRGNFPPRFSGLQFPNYSSELNVNALELDDSALYLCASSLGDSAGGEQETQYFGPGTRLLVL.

This chain connects TRBV27 to TRBJ2-5; no clear D. The V and J ends lost 5 bases and 8 bases respectively, with 18 bases between them. CDR1 MNHEY and CDR2 SMNVEV come from the germline V gene (reference sequence). The CDR3 is 14 residues long. CDR3 coding DNA: TGTGCCAGCAGTCCCCCAGGCCGTTTAGGCACCCAGTACTTC. Amino acid sequence: CASSPPGRLGTQYF.

The CDR3 bases are TGTGCCAGCTCACCCCGGACTGGGCAAGAGACCCAGTACTTC. It codes for CASSPRTGQETQYF. J is TRBJ2-5 and V is TRBV18, with a tentative D call TRBD2 (5 bases). V shed 3 bases and J shed 2 bases, with 10 bases lying between them. The CDR3 sequence is 14 residues long. CDR1 is KGHSH, CDR2 LQKENI, per germline.

The V gene is TRBV27, the J gene TRBJ1-4, with 7 nucleotides matching TRBD1. Per the germline V gene, CDR1 is MNHEY and CDR2 is SMNVEV (reference sequence). V trimming: 5 bases; J trimming: 12 bases; junction bases outside the gene matches: 15. CDR3 length equals 15 residues. CDR3 nucleotide sequence: TGTGCCAGCAGTCCTCGGGACAGATTGGGTGCTGAACTGTTTTTT. Protein sequence: CASSPRDRLGAELFF.

This clone occurred once. The chain is built from TRBV4-3 and TRBJ2-1; TRBD1 aligns across 12 bases. Trimming removed 0 bases from V and 8 bases from J; junction bases left unmatched: 8. Germline V gene sequence: CDR1 LGHNA, CDR2 YSLEER. The CDR3 has 17 residues. The CDR3 nucleotides are TGCGCCAGCAGCCAAGAGGGTCCGGGACAGGGGGCCTATGAGCAGTTCTTC. Translated: CASSQEGPGQGAYEQFF.

The chain joins TRBV29-1 to TRBJ2-5, with TRBD1 matching 7 bases. The ends lost 4 bases at V and 1 base at J; junction bases unmatched: 3. Germline values: CDR1 SQVTM, CDR2 ANQGSEA. The CDR3 runs to 13 residues. The DNA of the CDR3 is TGCAGCGTTGGACAGGGAGTCCAAGAGACCCAGTACTTC. Its protein is CSVGQGVQETQYF.

CDR3 bases: TGTGCCAGCACCCTCCTAGCGGGAGGGTACAATGAGCAGTTCTTC. Its translation is CASTLLAGGYNEQFF. V gene TRBV6-5 combines with J gene TRBJ2-1; TRBD2 aligns across 12 bases. Losses at the gene ends were 7 bases for V and 4 bases for J; bases not matched to a gene: 5. The germline V gene encodes CDR1 MNHEY and CDR2 SVGAGI. The CDR3 has 15 amino acids.

The genes are TRBV29-1 and TRBJ2-2, with TRBD2 matching 9 bases. The CDR3 sequence is 17 residues long. J gave up 0 bases and V 4 bases, and 9 bases lay outside the gene matches. CDR1 and CDR2 from the germline V gene are SQVTM and ANQGSEA. CDR3 protein: CSVVASGKPANTGELFF. The CDR3, as DNA: TGCAGCGTTGTGGCTAGCGGGAAACCCGCGAACACCGGGGAGCTGTTTTTT.

The chain recombines TRBV5-8 with TRBJ1-1; maybe TRBD1 (5 bases). Between the trimmed V and J ends, which lost 8 bases and 1 base, there was a span of 12 bases. This CDR3 comprises 13 residues. Germline values: CDR1 SGHTS, CDR2 YDEGEE. The CDR3 DNA sequence: TGTGCCAGAAAAGACAGCACGAACACTGAAGCTTTCTTT. Protein sequence: CARKDSTNTEAFF.

V gene TRBV5-1 combines with J gene TRBJ2-7; D not resolved. This CDR3 region has 13 residues. Germline V gene sequence: CDR1 SGHRS, CDR2 YFSETQ. V lost 4 bases and J lost 1, with 9 bases in between. CDR3 sequence reads: CASSLTISYEQYF. CDR3 DNA: TGCGCCAGCAGCCTTACTATATCCTACGAGCAGTACTTC. Filled out from reference TRBV5-1 and TRBJ2-7, the complete variable domain reads KAGVTQTPRYLIKTRGQQVTLSCSPISGHRSVSWYQQTPGQGLQFLFEYFSETQRNKGNFPGRFSGRQFSNSRSEMNVSTLELGDSALYLCASSLTISYEQYFGPGTRLTVT.

The rearrangement joins TRBV10-3 to TRBJ2-2; 15 bases fit TRBD2. J was trimmed by 0 bases and V by 10 bases; bases with no gene match: 6. This CDR3 region has 17 residues. Germline V lookup: CDR1 ENHRY, CDR2 SYGVKD. The CDR3 bases are TGTGCCACCCGGGGACTAGCGGGAGGAACGAACACCGGGGAGCTGTTTTTT. Its translation is CATRGLAGGTNTGELFF.

This chain joins TRBV9 and TRBJ1-4; D is perhaps TRBD1 (6 bases). Germline CDR1 is SGDLS and CDR2 is YYNGEE. This CDR3 region has 16 residues. Trimming took off 4 bases at V and 2 bases at J, with 15 bases between the two ends. The CDR3, as DNA: TGTGCCAGCAGCAGAACACAGGGTGCGACTAATGAAAAACTGTTTTTT. It encodes CASSRTQGATNEKLFF.

This clone was picked up a small number of times. The rearrangement uses TRBV7-2 and TRBJ1-1; maybe TRBD1 (5 bases). With 5 bases removed from V and 7 bases from J, the gap between germline ends came to 8 bases. CDR3 length: 11 amino acids. In germline, CDR1 is SGHTA, CDR2 FQGNSA. The CDR3 nucleotides are TGTGCCAGCAGCAGGCAGGGTGAAGCTTTCTTT. Protein product: CASSRQGEAFF.

The chain is built from TRBV5-5 and TRBJ2-7, with 8 bases identical to TRBD1. CDR1 and CDR2 (germline): SGHKS, YYEKEE (reference sequence). This CDR3 is 14 amino acids long. The V segment lost 4 bases and the J segment 1 base; nucleotides outside the gene matches: 4. CDR3 nucleotide sequence: TGTGCCAGCAGCCAGACAGGGGTGTCCTACGAGCAGTACTTC. It translates to CASSQTGVSYEQYF.

The CDR3 DNA is TGTGCCAGCAGGGGGGGTGAGACCCAGTACTTC. Translated: CASRGGETQYF. The V and J genes are TRBV6-5 and TRBJ2-5; TRBD2 is a possible D gene (6 bases). Trimming stripped 6 bases from V and 5 bases from J, with 7 bases between. The germline V gene encodes CDR1 MNHEY and CDR2 SVGAGI. The CDR3 has 11 amino acids.

This chain links TRBV7-2 with TRBJ2-3; D might be TRBD1 (6 bases). The CDR3 spans 14 residues. The germline gives CDR1 SGHTA, CDR2 FQGNSA. V lost 5 bases, J lost 0 bases, and 9 bases lay in between. DNA of the CDR3: TGTGCCAGCAGCCCTCAGGGGAGCACAGATACGCAGTATTTT. As protein: CASSPQGSTDTQYF. Variable domain in full (rest from reference TRBV7-2 and TRBJ2-3): GAGVSQSPSNKVTEKGKDVELRCDPISGHTALYWYRQSLGQGLEFLIYFQGNSAPDKSGLPSDRFSAERTGGSVSTLTIQRTQQEDSAVYLCASSPQGSTDTQYFGPGTRLTVL.

The V and J genes are TRBV25-1 and TRBJ2-7, with 10 nucleotides matching TRBD1. Looked up from germline, CDR1 is MGHDK and CDR2 is SYGVNS. The trim removed 5 bases at V and 8 bases at J, leaving 9 bases unmatched. The CDR3 runs 14 residues. DNA of the CDR3: TGTGCCAGCAGTCAGGGGGGACAGGGGAAGAAGCAGTACTTC. Protein product: CASSQGGQGKKQYF.

About this clone: The same CDR3 is also encoded by other DNA sequences in this sample. The chain carries TRBV27 and TRBJ2-7; unclear D gene. Germline V lookup: CDR1 MNHEY, CDR2 SMNVEV (reference sequence). The CDR3 spans 12 residues. V gave up 3 bases and J gave up 7 bases, with 10 bases separating them. The chain's CDR3 is CASSFGGREQYF. Written as DNA, the CDR3 is TGTGCCAGCAGTTTCGGTGGGCGTGAGCAGTACTTC.

The rearrangement joins TRBV11-2 to TRBJ2-7, with 7 bases aligning to TRBD1. The V and J ends lost 2 bases and 3 bases, in that order; junction bases with no gene match: 4. Germline V gene lookup returns CDR1 SGHAT and CDR2 FQNNGV. CDR3 length equals 14 residues. CDR3 sequence reads: CASSLWDRDYEQYF. For the CDR3, the DNA is TGTGCCAGCAGCTTATGGGACAGAGACTACGAGCAGTACTTC.

Only one count was recorded for this clone. The V and J genes are TRBV6-6 and TRBJ2-7; 9 bases fit TRBD2. Trimming removed 5 bases from V and 0 bases from J; junction bases left unmatched: 5. The CDR3 is made up of 15 amino acids. From germline, CDR1 is MNHNY and CDR2 SVGAGI (reference sequence). The CDR3 DNA reads as TGTGCCAGCAGTCGACTAGCGGCCCACTCCTACGAGCAGTACTTC. Residues: CASSRLAAHSYEQYF.